The next 9 T cell receptor beta chains were all read from a single sample in a study of molecular identifiers for immune sequencing clone quantification (dated by TCRdb to the late 2010s). The library was produced with PCR. The run used a NextSeq 500. The raw public data were reprocessed by TCRdb itself: fastp quality trimming at Q25, MiXCR clonotype calling, in-frame beta chains only. Every distinct CDR3 protein forms one entry, paired with its most common genes and DNA. The sample yields under 600,000 distinct CDR3 sequences; around 25% were counted once. Around 0.79% of the sample is taken by the ten largest. Sequenced input: naive CD8+ T cells from blood, with Jurkat cell RNA spiked in. The label giving this sample's cell subset or site can be read as: FACS-sorted CD8+CD4-CCR7+CD45RA+ naive T cells. These receptors were obtained from a human donor in good health. Some libraries in this study had Jurkat cell RNA spiked in.

This clonotype was seen more than once but under ten times. This chain joins TRBV11-3 and TRBJ2-5, with D perhaps matching TRBD2 (6 bases). Germline CDR1 is SGHNT and CDR2 is YENEEA. The CDR3 extends over 16 amino acids. Trimming removed 5 bases from V and 4 bases from J, with 20 bases in between. DNA for the CDR3: TGTGCCAGCAGCCCATCGGGTGGCGGGATAGGAGAGACCCAGTACTTC. Translated, it gives CASSPSGGGIGETQYF.

This clonotype has more than one count but fewer than ten. This sequence joins TRBV7-9 and TRBJ2-3; D is uncertain. The CDR3 has 16 amino acids. Germline loops: CDR1 SEHNR, CDR2 FQNEAQ (reference sequence). With 1 base removed from V and 0 bases from J, the gap between germline ends came to 11 bases. CDR3 residues: CASSLEGFRSTDTQYF. The CDR3 nucleotides are TGTGCCAGCAGCTTAGAAGGGTTTAGGAGCACAGATACGCAGTATTTT.

The rearrangement uses TRBV4-3 and TRBJ2-1, with D uncertain. Germline loops: CDR1 LGHNA, CDR2 YSLEER. The V gene lost 1 base and the J gene lost 2 bases, with 15 bases spanning the gap. CDR3 size: 17 residues. CDR3 bases: TGCGCCAGCAGCCAAGGAAGTAGTGGTAGTACCTACAATGAGCAGTTCTTC. It specifies CASSQGSSGSTYNEQFF.

This clonotype was found many times. This chain uses TRBV21-1 with TRBJ2-4. TRBV21-1 is annotated as a pseudogene. The CDR3 consists of 11 residues. The DNA of the CDR3 is TGTGCCAGAGATCGGGAAAACATTCAGTACTTC. The encoded protein is CARDRENIQYF.

With respect to this clonotype: Sequence at one end of the junction differs from germline and may be a read error. V and J are TRBV7-9 and TRBJ2-1; possible D gene TRBD2, 6 bases. Germline CDR1 and CDR2: SEHNR and FQNEAQ (reference sequence). The CDR3 spans 16 residues. The CDR3, as DNA: TGTGCCTGCAGCTTCTCGGGCAGACTAGCCTACAATGAGCAGTTCTTC. This sequence encodes CACSFSGRLAYNEQFF.

This clonotype came up many times. For the CDR3, the DNA is TGCGCCAGCAGCCAAGAGAGAGCGGGGGGCCAGGCAGATACGCAGTATTTT. Translation gives CASSQERAGGQADTQYF. The rearrangement links TRBV4-3 to TRBJ2-3, with 9 nucleotides matching TRBD2. Germline values: CDR1 LGHNA, CDR2 YSLEER. The CDR3 is 17 amino acids. The junction had 8 bases not matched to a gene; V was cut back by 0 bases and J by 4 bases.

This clonotype was found a few times. A clone one base away is much larger, so this may be a read error. The chain couples TRBV14 to TRBJ2-4, with 7 bases identical to TRBD1. The CDR3 is 15 amino acids. The germline V gene has CDR1 SGHDN and CDR2 FVKESK. CDR3 residues: CASSSRQGSKTIQYF. CDR3 DNA sequence: TGTGCCAGCAGCTCCCGACAGGGTTCAAAAACCATTCAGTACTTC.

This clonotype was seen a few times. V usage is TRBV20-1 and J usage is TRBJ1-2; 10 nucleotides match TRBD1. Losses at the gene ends were 6 bases for V and 8 bases for J; bases not matched to a gene: 6. The germline V gene encodes CDR1 DFQATT and CDR2 SNEGSKA (reference sequence). The CDR3 has 12 residues. The CDR3 coding sequence is TGCAGTGCGAATGGACAGGGGGAAGGCTACACCTTC. Translation gives CSANGQGEGYTF.

This clonotype showed up just a few times. V gene TRBV4-2 combines with J gene TRBJ2-7; 14 bases map to TRBD2. This CDR3 region has 16 residues. Germline-derived CDR1 and CDR2 are LGHNA and YNFKEQ. V lost 1 base and J lost 3; bases outside the gene matches: 2. This CDR3 is CASSQGGLAGVYEQYF. In DNA form, the CDR3 reads TGTGCCAGCAGCCAAGGGGGACTAGCGGGGGTCTACGAGCAGTACTTC.